A single sample gave rise to the 18 T cell receptor beta chains below, sequenced in a study of cytotoxic CD8 clonotypes in ibrutinib-treated CLL. Generated by immunoSEQ multiplex PCR, the TCRdb table keeps only in-frame clones and is missing some. The data show roughly 170,000 clones, more than 80% seen once. The source material was PBMCs, sampled after 24 months of ibrutinib treatment. These TCRs come from a human donor with chronic lymphocytic leukemia.

This clone showed up just once. The chain uses TRBV6-5 and TRBJ2-7; either TRBD1 or TRBD2 may supply D (5 bases each). Deletions cut 2 bases from V and 6 bases from J, with 17 bases between. This CDR3 comprises 15 residues. In germline, CDR1 is MNHEY, CDR2 SVGAGI. This CDR3 reads CASSYPLGTSGEQYF. The CDR3, as DNA: TGTGCCAGCAGTTACCCCTTAGGGACGTCGGGCGAGCAGTACTTC.

The V call is TRBV7-2, the J call TRBJ2-2; 7 nucleotides line up with TRBD1. There are 17 residues in the CDR3. Germline CDR1 is SGHTA and CDR2 is FQGNSA. The V segment lost 2 bases and the J segment 3 bases; nucleotides outside the gene matches: 9. The CDR3 bases are TGTGCCAGCAGCTTATGGGATACCGGGACAGACACCGGGGAGCTGTTTTTT. Its translation: CASSLWDTGTDTGELFF. Full variable domain (missing parts from reference TRBV7-2 and TRBJ2-2): GAGVSQSPSNKVTEKGKDVELRCDPISGHTALYWYRQSLGQGLEFLIYFQGNSAPDKSGLPSDRFSAERTGGSVSTLTIQRTQQEDSAVYLCASSLWDTGTDTGELFFGEGSRLTVL.

This chain uses TRBV19 with TRBJ2-7; 11 bases agree with TRBD1. The CDR3 sequence is 15 residues long. Germline lookup yields CDR1 LNHDA and CDR2 SQIVND (reference sequence). With V trimmed by 7 bases and J by 1 base, 6 bases remained unmatched. The CDR3 reads CASNPGTGGSYEQYF. As DNA, the CDR3 is TGTGCCAGTAACCCGGGGACAGGGGGGTCCTACGAGCAGTACTTC.

The CDR3 is CASSPRGAEYGYTF. DNA for the CDR3: TGTGCCAGCAGCCCACGGGGGGCTGAGTATGGCTACACCTTC. The J gene is TRBJ1-2, the V gene TRBV7-6; TRBD1 might be the D (6 bases). Trimming left V 5 bases short and J 5 bases short, with 15 bases between. CDR1 and CDR2 (germline): SGHVS, FNYEAQ. This CDR3 contains 14 residues.

The gene calls are TRBV27 and TRBJ1-6; maybe TRBD1 (5 bases). The CDR3 is made up of 16 amino acids. V was pared by 1 base and J by 7 bases, with 14 bases between. Germline V gene sequence: CDR1 MNHEY, CDR2 SMNVEV (reference sequence). The CDR3 sequence: CASSLLLGTANSPLHF. The CDR3 DNA reads TGTGCCAGCAGTTTATTACTCGGGACGGCGAATTCACCCCTCCACTTT.

V is TRBV18 and J is TRBJ2-7, with D tentatively TRBD2 (5 bases). Per the germline V gene, CDR1 is KGHSH and CDR2 is LQKENI. This CDR3 has 15 amino acids. Trimming stripped 5 bases from V and 0 bases from J, with 14 bases between. The CDR3 region has the DNA TGTGCCAGCTCAGCCCCAAGCGGTCGCTCCTACGAGCAGTACTTC. Encoded protein: CASSAPSGRSYEQYF.

This clone was recorded many times. V is TRBV7-9 and J is TRBJ1-6, with D possibly being TRBD1 (6 bases). With 3 bases removed from V and 0 bases from J, the gap between germline ends came to 15 bases. This CDR3 comprises 18 residues. The V gene's germline CDR1 is SEHNR and CDR2 FQNEAQ (reference sequence). The DNA for the CDR3 is TGTGCCAGCAGCTTTCCAACAGGGCATAGCTCCTATAATTCACCCCTCCACTTT. Amino acid sequence: CASSFPTGHSSYNSPLHF.

A word on this clone: Other DNA sequences in this sample translate to the same CDR3. The chain couples TRBV7-2 to TRBJ2-5, with 10 bases aligning to TRBD1. CDR1 is SGHTA and CDR2 is FQGNSA in the germline V gene. V dropped 5 bases and J dropped 4; count of bases not matched to a gene: 4. This CDR3 comprises 14 residues. CDR3 DNA sequence: TGTGCCAGCAGCAGGGACAGGGGAGGAGAGACCCAGTACTTC. This sequence encodes CASSRDRGGETQYF.

The J gene is TRBJ1-3, the V gene TRBV30; D gene unclear. Between the trimmed V and J ends, which lost 0 bases and 0 bases, there was a span of 9 bases. The CDR3 spans 15 residues. CDR1 and CDR2 from the germline V gene are GTSNPN and SVGIG (reference sequence). CDR3 bases: TGTGCCTGGAGTGTTCCGGTTAGCTCTGGAAACACCATATATTTT. Protein: CAWSVPVSSGNTIYF.

The chain joins TRBV5-8 to TRBJ2-3; 7 bases fit TRBD2. The CDR3 runs to 14 residues. V was pared by 2 bases and J by 2 bases, with 2 bases of the junction left unmatched. CDR1 is SGHTS, CDR2 YDEGEE, per germline. In nucleotides, the CDR3 is TGTGCCAGCAGCTTACTAGCGCACACAGATACGCAGTATTTT. It is translated as CASSLLAHTDTQYF.

Comment on this clone: Other DNA sequences in the same sample also yield this CDR3. The chain employs TRBV7-2 and TRBJ2-7, with D perhaps given as TRBD1 or TRBD2 (6 bases each). Germline V gene data show CDR1 as SGHTA and CDR2 as FQGNSA. Trimming left V 3 bases short and J 4 bases short, with 13 bases between. This CDR3 region has 14 residues. CDR3 DNA sequence: TGTGCCAGCAGCTTTGGCAGGGGAGGATACGAGCAGTACTTC. Its translation: CASSFGRGGYEQYF.

The rearrangement uses TRBV5-8 and TRBJ2-6, with D unclear. The length of the CDR3 is 16 residues. Germline CDR1 and CDR2: SGHTS and YDEGEE. Trimming pared 0 bases from V and 0 bases from J, leaving 7 bases between. This chain's CDR3 is CASSLGPASGANVLTF. In DNA, the CDR3 is TGTGCCAGCAGCTTGGGACCGGCCTCTGGGGCCAACGTCCTGACTTTC.

CDR3 in amino acids: CASSLSGNTIYF. In DNA form, the CDR3 reads TGTGCCAGCAGCCTCTCTGGAAACACCATATATTTT. The rearrangement links TRBV2 to TRBJ1-3; D not resolved. From germline, CDR1 is SNHLY and CDR2 FYNNEI. V gave up 6 bases and J gave up 0 bases, with 3 bases separating them. CDR3 length equals 12 residues.

This clone was recorded once. This same CDR3 is encoded by further DNA sequences in the sample. The chain couples TRBV9 to TRBJ1-1; no firm D call. This CDR3 has 14 residues. Trimming removed 0 bases from V and 1 base from J, with 7 bases in between. Germline CDR1 is SGDLS and CDR2 is YYNGEE. CDR3 bases: TGTGCCAGCAGCGTAGGGGCGGGGAACACTGAAGCTTTCTTT. Amino acid sequence: CASSVGAGNTEAFF.

This chain uses TRBV13 with TRBJ2-7, with TRBD2 matching 7 bases. Germline-derived CDR1 and CDR2 are PRHDT and FYEKMQ (reference sequence). V lost 1 base, J lost 3 bases, and 6 bases stayed unmatched. This CDR3 region has 15 residues. DNA of the CDR3: TGTGCCAGCAGCTTAGACCGCGGGAGTGACTACGAGCAGTACTTC. It encodes CASSLDRGSDYEQYF. Looking up the rest from reference TRBV13 and TRBJ2-7 gives the full variable domain: AAGVIQSPRHLIKEKRETATLKCYPIPRHDTVYWYQQGPGQDPQFLISFYEKMQSDKGSIPDRFSAQQFSDYHSELNMSSLELGDSALYFCASSLDRGSDYEQYFGPGTRLTVT.

The genes are TRBV19 and TRBJ1-3, with 7 bases matching TRBD1. Germline V gene data show CDR1 as LNHDA and CDR2 as SQIVND (reference sequence). CDR3 length: 20 amino acids. The J segment lost 1 base and the V segment lost 4 bases, leaving 19 bases of the junction unmatched. The CDR3 spells CASSTTSGGGPLVSGNTIYF. The CDR3 bases are TGTGCCAGTAGTACGACCTCAGGGGGGGGCCCCCTGGTTTCTGGAAACACCATATATTTT. Based on the CDR3 plus reference TRBV19 and TRBJ1-3, the full variable domain is DGGITQSPKYLFRKEGQNVTLSCEQNLNHDAMYWYRQDPGQGLRLIYYSQIVNDFQKGDIAEGYSVSREKKESFPLTVTSAQKNPTAFYLCASSTTSGGGPLVSGNTIYFGEGSWLTVV.

The chain has TRBV6-1 and TRBJ2-3, with 8 bases that match TRBD2. The trim removed 2 bases at V and 1 base at J, leaving 8 bases unmatched. The CDR3 consists of 17 residues. The V gene's germline CDR1 is MNHNS and CDR2 SASEGT. CDR3 in amino acids: CASSELRISGGTDTQYF. The CDR3 DNA reads TGTGCCAGCAGTGAACTCCGAATTAGCGGGGGCACAGATACGCAGTATTTT.

The J gene is TRBJ2-3, the V gene TRBV11-3; 10 bases match TRBD1. The germline V gene encodes CDR1 SGHNT and CDR2 YENEEA. With V trimmed by 4 bases and J by 12 bases, 10 bases remained unmatched. The CDR3 sequence is 14 residues long. CDR3 sequence reads: CASSSMTGGRSQYF. The DNA of the CDR3 is TGTGCCAGCAGCTCTATGACAGGGGGCCGGTCCCAGTATTTT.